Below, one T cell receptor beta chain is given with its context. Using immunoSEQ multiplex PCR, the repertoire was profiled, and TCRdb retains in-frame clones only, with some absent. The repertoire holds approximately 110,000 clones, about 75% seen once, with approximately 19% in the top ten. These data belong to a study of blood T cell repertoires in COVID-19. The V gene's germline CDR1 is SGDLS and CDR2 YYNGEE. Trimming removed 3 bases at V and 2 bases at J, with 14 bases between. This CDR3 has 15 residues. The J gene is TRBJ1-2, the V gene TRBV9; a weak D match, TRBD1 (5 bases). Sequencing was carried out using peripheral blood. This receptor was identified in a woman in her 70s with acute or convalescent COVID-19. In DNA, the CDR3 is TGTGCCAGCAGCGCGAGAAGGGGACTGAACTATGGCTACACCTTC. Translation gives CASSARRGLNYGYTF.